This T cell receptor beta chain was sequenced in a study of early T cells in non-severe SARS-CoV-2 infection. As for the study in general: Sequencing of bulk RNA from unsorted whole blood was done, without chain pairing. The study's findings and limits: The VDJdb matching leaned toward anti-spike CD8 responses and overlooked private and CD4 specificities.

Separate cDNA molecules each had unique molecular identifiers attached to them. Each CDR3 protein gets one entry after TCRdb re-called the 5' RACE reads with MiXCR. This sample yields 50,000 to 65,000 distinct CDR3 sequences, of which around 9.1% are seen a single time; 4.2% belongs to the top ten. V dropped 6 bases and J dropped 3 bases, with 14 bases sitting between them. The CDR3 runs 13 residues. Looked up from germline, CDR1 is DFQATT and CDR2 is SNEGSKA (reference sequence). On this clonotype: No antigen is known for it.

Sequencing was performed on whole blood. This TCR came from an adult who was a healthcare worker with PCR-confirmed SARS-CoV-2 infection or an uninfected control (not recorded which). This chain joins TRBV20-1 and TRBJ1-1; D remains ambiguous. Here the CDR3 DNA reads TGCAGTGCGCCGAATCAGAAGGACACTGAAGCTTTCTTT. The encoded protein is CSAPNQKDTEAFF.